Listed below are T cell receptor beta chains from one sample, sequenced in a study of molecular identifiers for immune sequencing clone quantification. TCRdb re-analysed the PCR reads in MiXCR, keeping a single row per CDR3 protein. The sample includes over 10,000 distinct CDR3 sequences, 18% seen only once; the top ten take 1.4% to 1.5%. Sequencing was carried out using naive CD8+ T cells from blood, with Jurkat cell RNA spiked in. The receptors shown here come from a human donor in good health. Some libraries in this study had Jurkat cell RNA spiked in. CDR3s include the opening cysteine and the closing phenylalanine or tryptophan. A D gene is named only where the DNA matches it firmly.

V,J,D,CDR3
TRBV10-3,TRBJ2-2,TRBD1,CAISPTGTGELFF
TRBV5-4,TRBJ2-5,NA,CASSLRGEPGETQYF
TRBV28,TRBJ2-7,NA,CASRREKAGWGEQYF
TRBV27,TRBJ1-6,TRBD1,CASSPGTVNSPLHF
TRBV20-1,TRBJ2-7,NA,CSARAGSSYEQYF
TRBV7-2,TRBJ2-1,NA,CASSSEARDNEQFF
TRBV7-9,TRBJ2-1,TRBD2,CASSSGPGLPYNEQFF
TRBV30,TRBJ2-1,NA,CAWSVERERFF
TRBV12-3/TRBV12-4,TRBJ2-2,NA,CASSESVWGVGTGELFF
TRBV4-1,TRBJ1-1,NA,CASSQGGVGETTEAFF
TRBV7-2,TRBJ2-7,NA,CASSLVTASSYEQYF
TRBV5-3,TRBJ2-3,TRBD1,CASSLFPRRQGDADAQYF
TRBV25-1,TRBJ2-4,NA,CASSEGNIQYF
TRBV7-6,TRBJ2-1,TRBD2,CASSLTLGTSGNEQFF
TRBV28,TRBJ2-7,NA,CASSAQNRAVYEQYF